Listed below are T cell receptor beta chains from one sample, sequenced in a study of response to subunit inactivated influenza vaccine. TCRdb re-called the RT-PCR reads through MiXCR, storing one row per CDR3 protein. The table lists more than 550,000 distinct CDR3 sequences, 12% of them singletons. The sample in question was PBMCs from blood, obtained on the day of vaccination. These TCRs come from a man between 45 and 60 years old who received an inactivated influenza vaccine. CDR3s include the opening cysteine and the closing phenylalanine or tryptophan. The D gene is left open where the match is weak. Only part of the rows carry a size: once, few, many, or a class if the clone is expanded.

-	TRBV5-1	TRBD2	TRBJ2-1	TGCGCCAGCAGCTTGATTCTGCGGGGGGGCGGGAGCTCCTACAATGAGCAGTTCTTC	CASSLILRGGGSSYNEQFF
many	TRBV28	-	TRBJ2-1	TGTGCCACCCTCAGGGAGCCCCCCTACAATGAGCAGTTCTTC	CATLREPPYNEQFF
few	TRBV6-2/TRBV6-3	-	TRBJ2-1	TGTGCCAGCAGTTATACTAGATGGGGTGAGCAGTTCTTC	CASSYTRWGEQFF
-	TRBV7-8	-	TRBJ2-3	TGTGCCAGCAGCTTAATACTGGATACGCAGTATTTT	CASSLILDTQYF
-	TRBV6-2/TRBV6-3	-	TRBJ2-1	TGTGCCAGCAGTTATCAAAGTAGAGTAGCCTACAATGAGCAGTTCTTC	CASSYQSRVAYNEQFF
many	TRBV5-1	-	TRBJ2-7	TGCGCCAGCAGCTTGGATAGGGGCCACGAGCAGTACTTC	CASSLDRGHEQYF
few	TRBV27	-	TRBJ2-7	TGTGCCAGCAGTTTATCGAATGGGCCGGGCGAGCAGTACTTC	CASSLSNGPGEQYF
-	TRBV28	TRBD1	TRBJ1-1	TGTGCCAGCAGTTTTGAGTTGAGGGGGCTGAACACTGAAGCTTTCTTT	CASSFELRGLNTEAFF
-	TRBV28	TRBD2	TRBJ2-5	TGTGCCACCCTCAAGGGGGGCGGGAGGGAGACCCAGTACTTC	CATLKGGGRETQYF
few	TRBV2	-	TRBJ2-3	TGTGCCAGCAGTGGACCCACGACAGGTTCGAGCGATACGCAGTATTTT	CASSGPTTGSSDTQYF
few	TRBV3-1	TRBD1	TRBJ1-1	TGTGCCAGCAGCCGTAGGGACAGAGTATGGGCGATGAACACTGAAGCTTTCTTT	CASSRRDRVWAMNTEAFF
-	TRBV5-6	-	TRBJ2-7	TGTGCCAGCAGCTTGGTACGGCTATCACCCTACGAGCAGTACTTC	CASSLVRLSPYEQYF
-	TRBV6-5	-	TRBJ2-1	TGTGCCAGCAGTTACTCGATTGGGGATCCAAGCTCCTACAATGAGCAGTTCTTC	CASSYSIGDPSSYNEQFF
-	TRBV12-3/TRBV12-4	TRBD2	TRBJ2-1	TGTGCCAGCAGTTTAGCTAGCGGGGGGGCCGGTGAGCAGTTCTTC	CASSLASGGAGEQFF
-	TRBV20-1	-	TRBJ1-1	TGCAGTGCACGGAGGAGTCAGGGAGTATCCGACAGAGCTTTCTTT	CSARRSQGVSDRAFF
-	TRBV6-1	-	TRBJ2-7	TGTGCCAGCAGTGACCGTGGCAGGGGACGCGAGCAGTACTTC	CASSDRGRGREQYF